This T cell receptor beta chain was obtained from a study of PD-1 blockade in classical Hodgkin lymphoma. The study, taken as a whole, reports: Baseline TCR diversity was reportedly lower in newly diagnosed patients than in healthy donors. It was reported as lower still in relapsed/refractory patients. Newly diagnosed and completely responding patients shared comparable baseline diversity.

With no exception, relapse followed autologous stem cell transplantation in all patients, and brentuximab vedotin exposure varied. Of note for this clone: Antigen specificity is unknown.

The V gene's germline CDR1 is SQVTM and CDR2 ANQGSEA. V lost 4 bases to trimming and J lost 14 bases, with 18 bases between them. This CDR3 comprises 12 residues. Repertoires were generated with immunoSEQ multiplex PCR, while TCRdb's copy carries only in-frame clones and drops some. The table records 70,000 to 85,000 clones, 93% of them present only once. The receptor was derived from a human donor with classical Hodgkin lymphoma. V gene TRBV29-1 combines with J gene TRBJ2-1; D not certain. The sample here was peripheral blood mononuclear cells (PBMCs), taken at baseline. The CDR3 bases are TGCAGCGTTGGAGGCCAGCTCAGGCACAAGTTCTTC. It is translated as CSVGGQLRHKFF.